This TCR beta chain was sequenced for a study of T-cell memory formation after mild COVID-19. Notes on the study in general: Confirmation of SARS-CoV-2 specificity was lacking for second-wave clones peaking day 37. Day 15 to 85 contracting clones showed balanced CD4/CD8; later expanders leaned CD4+. Some clones that responded were present in memory (sampled pre-infection), which suggests cross-reactive memory joined. Researchers report contracting CD4+ clones mostly in CM and EM, with CD8+ clones in EMRA.

This clonotype was detected only a few times. Its target is unknown. Each CDR3 protein gets one entry after TCRdb re-called the 5' RACE reads with MiXCR. This table holds approximately 570,000 distinct CDR3 sequences, roughly 17% found once. The specimen was PBMCs or a T cell subset sorted from them (not recorded which). The sequence came from an adult woman who had mild COVID-19 (a few samples of this study predate the infection). Cell type and time point are not known.

This CDR3 reads CATSDLPDDADTDTQYF. The CDR3 nucleotides read TGTGCCACCAGTGATTTGCCGGACGACGCTGACACAGATACGCAGTATTTT. The V and J genes are TRBV24-1 and TRBJ2-3; D unresolved. Trimming shortened V by 0 bases and J by 2 bases, and 14 bases separated the two germline ends. Germline CDR1 is KGHDR and CDR2 is SFDVKD. The CDR3 consists of 17 residues.